These 16 T cell receptor beta chains share one sample of origin, sequenced in a study of vaccination effects on CD4 cells after COVID-19. TCRdb's table, derived via immunoSEQ multiplex PCR, lists solely in-frame clones and lacks some. Of roughly 25,000 clones in the sample, approximately 80% were seen once. Sequencing followed a ViraFEST assay step that expanded antigen-specific CD4+ T cells with viral peptide pools. The authors isolated CD4+ T cells after nine to eleven days of culture. A PCR test confirmed that the person had SARS-CoV-2 infection between March and December 2020. Which antigens these TCRs recognize remains unknown. Sequenced here: CD4+ T cells from PBMCs cultured with HCoV-NL63 spike peptides, sampled before COVID-19 vaccination. The receptor source for this set is a human donor who had a prior SARS-CoV-2 infection.

The chain combines TRBV30 with TRBJ2-7, with D possibly being TRBD1 (6 bases). The V end lost 2 bases, the J end lost 4 bases, and 9 bases lay between the germline ends. Germline V gene data show CDR1 as GTSNPN and CDR2 as SVGIG (reference sequence). The CDR3 consists of 12 residues. The CDR3 DNA sequence: TGTGCCTGGAGTCAGGACAGATACGAGCAGTACTTC. It translates to CAWSQDRYEQYF.

This chain connects TRBV19 to TRBJ1-1, with 9 bases fitting TRBD1. This CDR3 is 16 amino acids long. Germline trimming cut 7 bases from V and 3 bases from J; bases unmatched to any gene: 12. Germline lookup yields CDR1 LNHDA and CDR2 SQIVND (reference sequence). The CDR3 region is CASKGGPGQGHTEAFF. In DNA, the CDR3 is TGTGCCAGTAAAGGAGGACCGGGACAGGGACACACTGAAGCTTTCTTT.

The chain couples TRBV7-9 to TRBJ1-2; maybe TRBD1 (5 bases). Germline loops: CDR1 SEHNR, CDR2 FQNEAQ (reference sequence). The CDR3 spans 16 residues. V lost 5 bases, J lost 6 bases, and 22 bases lay in between. The CDR3 spells CASSPRGGILWDGYTF. The CDR3 DNA is TGTGCCAGCAGCCCACGCGGGGGAATCCTTTGGGATGGCTACACCTTC.

The rearrangement links TRBV29-1 to TRBJ1-5, with D hard to call. This CDR3 is built from 12 residues. Germline CDR1 SQVTM, CDR2 ANQGSEA. CDR3: CSVSVSNQPQHF. CDR3 DNA: TGCAGTGTGTCCGTGAGCAATCAGCCCCAGCATTTT.

This chain connects TRBV5-4 to TRBJ1-2; D is uncertain. The V end was cut by 0 bases, the J end by 7 bases, with 10 bases between. This CDR3 comprises 13 residues. CDR1 SGHNT and CDR2 YYREEE come from the germline V gene (reference sequence). The CDR3, as DNA: TGTGCCAGCAGCTTGGTGGAGCTTCCTGGCTACACCTTC. Protein: CASSLVELPGYTF.

The V call is TRBV11-3, the J call TRBJ1-1; TRBD1 aligns across 8 bases. The germline V gene encodes CDR1 SGHNT and CDR2 YENEEA. V dropped 1 base and J dropped 3; count of bases not matched to a gene: 1. This CDR3 is 14 amino acids long. CDR3 amino acids: CASSLAGGDTEAFF. As DNA, the CDR3 is TGTGCCAGCAGCTTAGCAGGGGGCGACACTGAAGCTTTCTTT.

CDR3 protein: CASSRGTSGIMDTQYF. DNA of the CDR3: TGCGCCAGCAGCCGGGGGACTAGCGGGATTATGGATACGCAGTATTTT. The J gene is TRBJ2-3, the V gene TRBV4-3; 13 positions match TRBD2. From germline, CDR1 is LGHNA and CDR2 YSLEER. The CDR3 runs 16 residues. V lost 4 bases to trimming and J lost 6 bases; unmatched junction nucleotides: 7.

This chain joins TRBV3-1 (or the pseudogene TRBV3-2) and TRBJ2-7, with 7 bases fitting TRBD1. Germline-derived CDR1 and CDR2 are LGHDT and YNNKEL (reference sequence). V lost 4 bases to trimming and J lost 3 bases; unmatched junction nucleotides: 12. The CDR3 runs 16 residues. CDR3 in DNA: TGTGCCAGCAGCCGCCGACAGGGTGCCCTATTCTACGAGCAGTACTTC. Its protein is CASSRRQGALFYEQYF.

The gene calls are TRBV4-3 and TRBJ2-3, with TRBD2 matching over 8 bases. J was trimmed by 0 bases and V by 1 base; bases with no gene match: 12. The CDR3 has 19 residues. Germline CDR1 and CDR2: LGHNA and YSLEER. The CDR3 nucleotides are TGCGCCAGCAGCCAAGTATTAACTAGCGGAGCCCCTAGCACAGATACGCAGTATTTT. It specifies CASSQVLTSGAPSTDTQYF.

The V call is TRBV7-2, the J call TRBJ2-5, with a tentative D call TRBD1 (6 bases). The CDR3 loop spans 14 amino acids. Trimming left V 5 bases short and J 9 bases short, with 19 bases between. In germline, CDR1 is SGHTA, CDR2 FQGNSA. The CDR3 DNA reads as TGTGCCAGCAGCCCCGACCCAGGGGTCAGGGCCCAGTACTTC. Its protein product is CASSPDPGVRAQYF.

This clone was seen a single time. The genes are TRBV14 and TRBJ2-5, with unresolved D. The CDR3 sequence is 13 residues long. Germline V gene lookup returns CDR1 SGHDN and CDR2 FVKESK. V lost 4 bases and J 0 bases, leaving 6 bases between the germline ends. The CDR3 DNA is TGTGCCAGCAGCCGGATGTACCAAGAGACCCAGTACTTC. This translates into CASSRMYQETQYF.

The V call is TRBV5-6, the J call TRBJ2-3; TRBD2 is a possible D gene (6 bases). Per the germline V gene, CDR1 is SGHDT and CDR2 is YYEEEE. The CDR3 is 14 residues long. V was shortened by 3 bases and J by 6 bases, with 14 bases between the two germline ends. This chain's CDR3 is CASSSGLFGDTQYF. As DNA, the CDR3 is TGTGCCAGCAGCTCGGGACTTTTCGGGGATACGCAGTATTTT. The whole variable domain, remainder taken from reference TRBV5-6 and TRBJ2-3, is DAGVTQSPTHLIKTRGQQVTLRCSPKSGHDTVSWYQQALGQGPQFIFQYYEEEERQRGNFPDRFSGHQFPNYSSELNVNALLLGDSALYLCASSSGLFGDTQYFGPGTRLTVL.

This chain links TRBV6-4 with TRBJ2-4; a possible D gene is TRBD1 (5 bases). Between the trimmed V and J ends, which lost 2 bases and 3 bases, there was a span of 11 bases. Germline V gene lookup returns CDR1 MRHNA and CDR2 SNTAGT. CDR3 length: 15 residues. CDR3 loop: CASSDPGKLKNIQYF. In nucleotides, the CDR3 is TGTGCCAGCAGTGACCCAGGGAAACTCAAAAACATTCAGTACTTC.

V is TRBV2 and J is TRBJ2-3, with a tentative D call TRBD1 (7 bases). This CDR3 has 16 amino acids. Germline V gene lookup returns CDR1 SNHLY and CDR2 FYNNEI. The V end lost 9 bases, the J end lost 6 bases, and 25 bases lay between the germline ends. As DNA, the CDR3 is TGTGCCAGAGCAGATTCCAGGGGGAGGAAAGATGATACGCAGTATTTT. Amino acids: CARADSRGRKDDTQYF. Using reference TRBV2 and TRBJ2-3 for the parts outside the CDR3, the full variable domain is EPEVTQTPSHQVTQMGQEVILRCVPISNHLYFYWYRQILGQKVEFLVSFYNNEISEKSEIFDDQFSVERPDGSNFTLKIRSTKLEDSAMYFCARADSRGRKDDTQYFGPGTRLTVL.

The V and J genes are TRBV19 and TRBJ1-5; 9 nucleotides line up with TRBD1. Germline-derived CDR1 and CDR2 are LNHDA and SQIVND (reference sequence). The CDR3 extends over 17 amino acids. V shed 3 bases and J 3 bases; nucleotides not matched to a gene: 9. The CDR3 DNA reads as TGTGCCAGTAGTATTGGACTTGACAGGGGGTACAATCAGCCCCAGCATTTT. Its translation: CASSIGLDRGYNQPQHF. Combining the CDR3 with reference TRBV19 and TRBJ1-5 gives the whole variable domain DGGITQSPKYLFRKEGQNVTLSCEQNLNHDAMYWYRQDPGQGLRLIYYSQIVNDFQKGDIAEGYSVSREKKESFPLTVTSAQKNPTAFYLCASSIGLDRGYNQPQHFGDGTRLSIL.

This clone appeared a single time. The rearrangement uses TRBV19 and TRBJ2-7; 7 nucleotides align to TRBD1. The CDR3 spans 14 residues. Trimming took 1 base from V and 2 from J; bases not matched to a gene: 2. Germline-derived CDR1 and CDR2 are LNHDA and SQIVND (reference sequence). CDR3 nucleotide sequence: TGTGCCAGTAGTATAGGGGGACAGACCTACGAGCAGTACTTC. It is translated as CASSIGGQTYEQYF. Full variable domain (outside the CDR3, taken from reference TRBV19 and TRBJ2-7): DGGITQSPKYLFRKEGQNVTLSCEQNLNHDAMYWYRQDPGQGLRLIYYSQIVNDFQKGDIAEGYSVSREKKESFPLTVTSAQKNPTAFYLCASSIGGQTYEQYFGPGTRLTVT.